Presented here are 9 T cell receptor beta chains from one specimen sequenced in a study of control samples from healthy donors and cancer patients. Profiling relied on immunoSEQ multiplex PCR, and the TCRdb table lists in-frame clones only, not all of them. The sample lists some 150,000 clones, roughly 95% occurring once. Sequences were obtained from blood. The receptors derive from a woman aged 25 to 39 in good health.

This clone has just one count. The chain carries TRBV2 and TRBJ2-2, with unresolved D. The CDR3 runs 13 residues. The V gene's germline CDR1 is SNHLY and CDR2 FYNNEI. Trimming removed 3 bases at V and 1 base at J, with 3 bases between. CDR3 region: CASSDWNTGELFF. In DNA form, the CDR3 reads TGTGCCAGCAGTGACTGGAACACCGGGGAGCTGTTTTTT. Based on the CDR3 plus reference TRBV2 and TRBJ2-2, the full variable domain is EPEVTQTPSHQVTQMGQEVILRCVPISNHLYFYWYRQILGQKVEFLVSFYNNEISEKSEIFDDQFSVERPDGSNFTLKIRSTKLEDSAMYFCASSDWNTGELFFGEGSRLTVL.

The chain couples TRBV2 to TRBJ2-7; the match to TRBD1 covers 7 bases. Germline assignment: CDR1 SNHLY and CDR2 FYNNEI. The CDR3 runs 13 residues. The V and J ends lost 6 bases and 4 bases, in that order; junction bases with no gene match: 6. CDR3 sequence reads: CASRDRFSYEQYF. As DNA, the CDR3 is TGTGCCAGCAGGGACAGGTTTTCGTACGAGCAGTACTTC.

V usage is TRBV28 and J usage is TRBJ2-2; the match to TRBD1 covers 9 bases. The CDR3 loop spans 16 amino acids. Germline V gene data show CDR1 as MDHEN and CDR2 as SYDVKM. The V gene end was trimmed by 6 bases and the J gene end by 4 bases; junction bases not matched to a gene: 9. The CDR3, as DNA: TGTGCCAGCAGACTCCCGGGACAGGGAGGCACCGGGGAGCTGTTTTTT. Protein product: CASRLPGQGGTGELFF.

This chain links TRBV2 with TRBJ1-2; D is undetermined. V gave up 7 bases and J gave up 8 bases, with 2 bases separating them. This CDR3 region has 8 residues. The germline CDR1 and CDR2 sequences are SNHLY and FYNNEI. The CDR3 loop reads CASTGYTF. CDR3 sequence (DNA): TGTGCCAGCACCGGCTACACCTTC.

The rearrangement links TRBV7-2 to TRBJ2-5; perhaps TRBD1 as D (6 bases). The CDR3 is 15 residues long. The V gene lost 5 bases and the J gene lost 4 bases, with 17 bases spanning the gap. Germline CDR1 is SGHTA and CDR2 is FQGNSA. CDR3 in DNA: TGTGCCAGCAGCCAACGGACAGCTCTTCGAGAGACCCAGTACTTC. This gives the protein CASSQRTALRETQYF.

The V call is TRBV6-5, the J call TRBJ1-5; tentative D call: TRBD1 (6 bases). Germline CDR1 reads MNHEY; CDR2 reads SVGAGI. The length of the CDR3 is 13 residues. V was trimmed by 6 bases and J by 10 bases, leaving 16 bases between them. The CDR3 reads CASRALGGSPQHF. The CDR3 nucleotides read TGTGCCAGCAGAGCGCTGGGGGGCTCTCCCCAGCATTTT.

J is TRBJ1-1 and V is TRBV4-1, with D possibly TRBD1 on 5 matching bases. In germline, CDR1 is MGHRA, CDR2 YSYEKL. The CDR3 contains 18 residues. V was shortened by 0 bases and J by 0 bases, with 17 bases between the two germline ends. Written as DNA, the CDR3 is TGCGCCAGCAGCCAAGATCAAGTCGAGGCAGGGATGAACACTGAAGCTTTCTTT. This translates into CASSQDQVEAGMNTEAFF.

The rearrangement joins TRBV28 to TRBJ2-1; 8 positions agree with TRBD2. The V gene end was trimmed by 3 bases and the J gene end by 0 bases; junction bases not matched to a gene: 4. The CDR3 is 16 amino acids. From germline, CDR1 is MDHEN and CDR2 SYDVKM. CDR3 protein: CASSFPSGSSYNEQFF. The DNA of the CDR3 is TGTGCCAGCAGTTTCCCGAGCGGGAGCTCCTACAATGAGCAGTTCTTC.

This CDR3 reads CASSGSGRAGSEQFF. CDR3 coding DNA: TGTGCCAGCAGCGGGAGCGGGAGGGCCGGGAGTGAGCAGTTCTTC. The chain couples TRBV9 to TRBJ2-1; 10 bases match TRBD2. This CDR3 region has 15 residues. From germline, CDR1 is SGDLS and CDR2 YYNGEE. V lost 3 bases, J lost 9 bases, and 9 bases stayed unmatched.